The T cell receptor (beta chain) described here comes from a study of cytomegalovirus exposure and HLA in healthy donors. Whole-study results and caveats: Overall, about 160 TCR beta chains were annotated as cytomegalovirus-associated. In a later analysis, first-cohort TCR clusters were found to tend to co-occur in the 95 to 150 validation repertoires.

The data were produced by immunoSEQ multiplex PCR, yet TCRdb's version contains in-frame clones alone and is incomplete. In the table there are over 150,000 clones, around nine tenths of which are singletons. A note on this clone: Its target is unknown.

The study drew the donors from its approximately 110-subject validation cohort, separate from the approximately 690-subject first cohort. Looked up from germline, CDR1 is SNHLY and CDR2 is FYNNEI. The CDR3 runs to 12 residues. Trimming removed 3 bases at V and 9 bases at J, with 11 bases between. The rearrangement joins TRBV2 to TRBJ1-2; possible D gene TRBD1, 5 bases. Sequencing was carried out using PBMCs. The receptor was isolated from a man in his late teens or twenties in good health and CMV-seropositive. CDR3 region: CASSDIQGSYTF. DNA for the CDR3: TGTGCCAGCAGTGACATCCAGGGAAGCTACACCTTC.